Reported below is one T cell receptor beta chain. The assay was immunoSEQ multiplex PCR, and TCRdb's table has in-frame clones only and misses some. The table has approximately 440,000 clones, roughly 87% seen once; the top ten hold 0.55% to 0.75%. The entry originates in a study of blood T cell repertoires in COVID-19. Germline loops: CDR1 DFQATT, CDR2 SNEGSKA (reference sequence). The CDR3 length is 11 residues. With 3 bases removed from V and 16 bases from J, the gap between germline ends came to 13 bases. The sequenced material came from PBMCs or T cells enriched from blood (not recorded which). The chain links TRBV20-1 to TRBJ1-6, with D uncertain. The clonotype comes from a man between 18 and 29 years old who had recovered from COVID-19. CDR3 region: CSASRGFRLHF. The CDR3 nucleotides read TGCAGTGCTAGTCGCGGATTTCGGCTCCACTTT.